This T cell receptor beta chain originates from a study of PD-1 blockade in mismatch repair-deficient tumors. Study-wide context: All were previously treated, progressing patients with about a dozen mismatch repair-deficient cancer types.

Germline-derived CDR1 and CDR2 are GTSNPN and SVGIG (reference sequence). Trimming took 2 bases from V and 5 from J, leaving 10 bases between them. This CDR3 comprises 13 residues. Details on this clone: Its specificity is unknown.

Every patient had mismatch repair deficiency by PCR or immunohistochemistry. The TCR-sequenced patients were a few responders to pembrolizumab. Profiled with immunoSEQ multiplex PCR; TCRdb holds only in-frame clones, not every one. Here the sample spans 30,000 to 40,000 clones, around 83% being singletons. Overall study results and limits: Tumor-resident clones, often undetectable pretreatment in blood, expanded then contracted after pembrolizumab.

The V and J genes are TRBV30 and TRBJ1-5, with D tentatively TRBD1 (5 bases). Sequences were derived from peripheral blood, sampled 76 weeks after starting pembrolizumab. This sequence originates from an adult with mismatch repair-deficient cancer. The CDR3 here is CAWSRGGDQPQHF. The DNA for the CDR3 is TGTGCCTGGAGTCGGGGGGGGGATCAGCCCCAGCATTTT.